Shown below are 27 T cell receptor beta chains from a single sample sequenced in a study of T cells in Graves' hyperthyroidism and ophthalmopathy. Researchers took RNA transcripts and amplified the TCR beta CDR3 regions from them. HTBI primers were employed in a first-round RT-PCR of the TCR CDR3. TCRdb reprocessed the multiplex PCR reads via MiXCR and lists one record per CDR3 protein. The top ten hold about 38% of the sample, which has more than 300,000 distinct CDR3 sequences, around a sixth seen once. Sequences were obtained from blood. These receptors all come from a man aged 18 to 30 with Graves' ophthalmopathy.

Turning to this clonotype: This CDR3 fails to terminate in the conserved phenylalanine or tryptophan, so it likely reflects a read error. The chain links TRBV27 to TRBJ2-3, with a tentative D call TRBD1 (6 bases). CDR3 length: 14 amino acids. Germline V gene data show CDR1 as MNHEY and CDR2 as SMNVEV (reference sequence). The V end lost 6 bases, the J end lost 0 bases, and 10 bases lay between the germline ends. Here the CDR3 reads CASSSGVSTDTQYI. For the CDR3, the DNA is TGTGCCAGCAGCTCAGGGGTGAGCACAGATACGCAGTATATT.

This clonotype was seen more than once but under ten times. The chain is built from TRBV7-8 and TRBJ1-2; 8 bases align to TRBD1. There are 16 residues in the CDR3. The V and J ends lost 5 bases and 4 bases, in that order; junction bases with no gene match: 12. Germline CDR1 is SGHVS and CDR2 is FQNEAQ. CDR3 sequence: CASSQRTGRGLYGYTF. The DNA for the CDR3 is TGTGCCAGCAGCCAGAGGACAGGGCGGGGGCTCTATGGCTACACCTTC.

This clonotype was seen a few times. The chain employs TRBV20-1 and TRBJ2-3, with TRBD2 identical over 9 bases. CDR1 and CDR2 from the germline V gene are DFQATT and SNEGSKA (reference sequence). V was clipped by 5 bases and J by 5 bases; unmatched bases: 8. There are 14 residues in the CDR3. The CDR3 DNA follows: TGCAGTGCTCCGAATGGACTAGCGCGAGATACGCAGTATTTT. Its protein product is CSAPNGLARDTQYF.

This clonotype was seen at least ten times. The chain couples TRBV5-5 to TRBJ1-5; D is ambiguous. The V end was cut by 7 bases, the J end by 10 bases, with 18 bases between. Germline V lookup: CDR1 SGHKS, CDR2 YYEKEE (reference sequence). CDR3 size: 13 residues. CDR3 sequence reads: CASSPEDLFPQHF. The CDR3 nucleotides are TGTGCCAGCTCGCCTGAGGACCTCTTTCCCCAGCATTTT. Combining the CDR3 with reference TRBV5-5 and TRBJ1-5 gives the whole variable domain DAGVTQSPTHLIKTRGQQVTLRCSPISGHKSVSWYQQVLGQGPQFIFQYYEKEERGRGNFPDRFSARQFPNYSSELNVNALLLGDSALYLCASSPEDLFPQHFGDGTRLSIL.

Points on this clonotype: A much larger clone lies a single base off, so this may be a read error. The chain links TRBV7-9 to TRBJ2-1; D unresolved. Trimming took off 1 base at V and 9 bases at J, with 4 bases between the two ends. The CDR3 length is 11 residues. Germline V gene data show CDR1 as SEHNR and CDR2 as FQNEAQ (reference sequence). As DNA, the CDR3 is TGTGCCAGCAGCTTAGTGCGTGAGCAGTTCTTC. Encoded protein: CASSLVREQFF.

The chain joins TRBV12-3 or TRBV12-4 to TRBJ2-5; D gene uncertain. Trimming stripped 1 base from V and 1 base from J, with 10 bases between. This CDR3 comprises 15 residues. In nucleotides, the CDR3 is TGTGCCAGCAGTTTAGGGTTGACCGGCCAAGAGACCCAGTACTTC. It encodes CASSLGLTGQETQYF.

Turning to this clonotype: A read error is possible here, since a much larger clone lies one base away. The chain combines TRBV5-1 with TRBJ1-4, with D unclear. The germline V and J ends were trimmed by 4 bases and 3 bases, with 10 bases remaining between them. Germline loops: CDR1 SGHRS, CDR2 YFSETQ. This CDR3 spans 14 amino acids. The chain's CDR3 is CASSQDSANEKLFF. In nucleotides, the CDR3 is TGCGCCAGCAGCCAGGACTCAGCTAATGAAAAACTGTTTTTT.

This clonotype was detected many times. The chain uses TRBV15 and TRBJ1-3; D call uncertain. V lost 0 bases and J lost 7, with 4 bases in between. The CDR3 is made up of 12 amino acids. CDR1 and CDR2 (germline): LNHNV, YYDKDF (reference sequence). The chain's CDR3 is CATSRDGNTIYF. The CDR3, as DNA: TGTGCCACCAGCAGAGATGGCAACACCATATATTTT.

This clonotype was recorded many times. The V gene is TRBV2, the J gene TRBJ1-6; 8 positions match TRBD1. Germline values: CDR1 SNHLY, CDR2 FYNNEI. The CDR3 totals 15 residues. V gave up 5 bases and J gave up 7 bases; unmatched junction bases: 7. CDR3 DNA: TGTGCCAGCAGTCCCCGGACAGGGCAGAATTCACCCCTCCACTTT. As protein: CASSPRTGQNSPLHF.

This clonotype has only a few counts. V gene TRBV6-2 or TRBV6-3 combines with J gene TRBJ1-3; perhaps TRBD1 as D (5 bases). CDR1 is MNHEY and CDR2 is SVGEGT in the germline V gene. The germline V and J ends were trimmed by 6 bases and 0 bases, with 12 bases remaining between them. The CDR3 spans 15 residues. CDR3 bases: TGTGCCAGCAGGGGATCTGGGGCCTCTGGAAACACCATATATTTT. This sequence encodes CASRGSGASGNTIYF.

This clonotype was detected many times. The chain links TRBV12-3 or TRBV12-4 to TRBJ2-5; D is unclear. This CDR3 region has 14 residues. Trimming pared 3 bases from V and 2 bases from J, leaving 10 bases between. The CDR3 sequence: CASSFPSTQETQYF. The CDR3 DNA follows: TGTGCCAGCAGTTTCCCTTCCACGCAAGAGACCCAGTACTTC.

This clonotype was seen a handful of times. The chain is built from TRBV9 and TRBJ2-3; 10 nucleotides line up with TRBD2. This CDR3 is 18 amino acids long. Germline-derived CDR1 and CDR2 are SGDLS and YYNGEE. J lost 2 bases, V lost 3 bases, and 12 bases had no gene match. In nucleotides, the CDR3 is TGTGCCAGCAGCGGTGTTAGCACGACTAGCGGGCACACAGATACGCAGTATTTT. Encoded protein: CASSGVSTTSGHTDTQYF.

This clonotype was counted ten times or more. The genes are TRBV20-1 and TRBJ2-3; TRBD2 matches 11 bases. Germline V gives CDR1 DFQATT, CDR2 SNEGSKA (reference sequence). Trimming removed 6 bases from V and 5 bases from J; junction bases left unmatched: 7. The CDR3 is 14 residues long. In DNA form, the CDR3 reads TGCAGTGCCCATCGACTAGCGGGGCAAGATACGCAGTATTTT. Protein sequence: CSAHRLAGQDTQYF.

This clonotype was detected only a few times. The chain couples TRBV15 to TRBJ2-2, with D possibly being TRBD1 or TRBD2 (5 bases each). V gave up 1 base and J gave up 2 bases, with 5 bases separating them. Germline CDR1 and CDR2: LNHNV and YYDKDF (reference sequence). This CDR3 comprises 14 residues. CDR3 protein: CATSRGDNTGELFF. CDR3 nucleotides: TGTGCCACCAGCAGAGGGGACAACACCGGGGAGCTGTTTTTT.

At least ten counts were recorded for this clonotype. The CDR3 loop is CASSLQGAAIPTGELFF. In DNA, the CDR3 is TGTGCCAGCAGCTTACAAGGGGCCGCCATCCCCACCGGGGAGCTGTTTTTT. The chain recombines TRBV7-2 with TRBJ2-2; D perhaps matches TRBD1 (5 bases). V was shortened by 2 bases and J by 4 bases, with 17 bases between the two germline ends. The CDR3 is 17 residues long. CDR1 is SGHTA and CDR2 is FQGNSA in the germline V gene.

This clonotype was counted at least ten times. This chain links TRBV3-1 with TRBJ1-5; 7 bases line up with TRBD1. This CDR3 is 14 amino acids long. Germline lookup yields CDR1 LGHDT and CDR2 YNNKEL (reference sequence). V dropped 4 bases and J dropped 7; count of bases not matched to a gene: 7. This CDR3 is CASSPQGGGQPQHF. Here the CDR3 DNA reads TGTGCCAGCAGCCCCCAGGGAGGGGGCCAGCCCCAGCATTTT. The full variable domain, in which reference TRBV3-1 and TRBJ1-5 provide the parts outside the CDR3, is DTAVSQTPKYLVTQMGNDKSIKCEQNLGHDTMYWYKQDSKKFLKIMFSYNNKELIINETVPNRFSPKSPDKAHLNLHINSLELGDSAVYFCASSPQGGGQPQHFGDGTRLSIL.

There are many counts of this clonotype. The CDR3: CASRHRSGGGYTF. DNA of the CDR3: TGTGCCAGCAGGCACAGGTCCGGGGGAGGCTACACCTTC. This chain links TRBV28 with TRBJ1-2, with D perhaps matching TRBD1 (5 bases). The V gene's germline CDR1 is MDHEN and CDR2 SYDVKM. V was trimmed by 6 bases and J by 8 bases, leaving 16 bases between them. This CDR3 is built from 13 residues.

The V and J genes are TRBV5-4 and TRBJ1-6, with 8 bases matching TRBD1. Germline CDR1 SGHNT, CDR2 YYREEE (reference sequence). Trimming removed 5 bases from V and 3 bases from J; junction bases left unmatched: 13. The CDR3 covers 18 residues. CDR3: CASRPREDRADYNSPLHF. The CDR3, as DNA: TGTGCCAGCAGACCAAGGGAGGACAGGGCAGACTATAATTCACCCCTCCACTTT.

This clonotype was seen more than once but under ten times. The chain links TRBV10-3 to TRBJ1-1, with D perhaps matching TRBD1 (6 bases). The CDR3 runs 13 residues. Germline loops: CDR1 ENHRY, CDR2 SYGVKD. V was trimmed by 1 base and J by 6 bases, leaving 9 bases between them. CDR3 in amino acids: CAISEFRGAEAFF. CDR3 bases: TGTGCCATCAGTGAGTTTAGGGGGGCTGAAGCTTTCTTT.

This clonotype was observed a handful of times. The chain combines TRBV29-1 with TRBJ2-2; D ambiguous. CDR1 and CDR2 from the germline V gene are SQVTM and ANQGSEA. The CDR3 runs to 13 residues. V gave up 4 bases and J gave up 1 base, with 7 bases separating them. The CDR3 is CSVGLMNTGELFF. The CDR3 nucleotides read TGCAGCGTTGGTCTGATGAACACCGGGGAGCTGTTTTTT.

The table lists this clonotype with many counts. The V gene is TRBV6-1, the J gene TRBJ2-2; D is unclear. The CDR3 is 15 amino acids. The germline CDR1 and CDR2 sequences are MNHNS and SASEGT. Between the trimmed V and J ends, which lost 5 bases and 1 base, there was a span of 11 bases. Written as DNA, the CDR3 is TGTGCCAGCAGTCCACCGGCCGAGAACACCGGGGAGCTGTTTTTT. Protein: CASSPPAENTGELFF.

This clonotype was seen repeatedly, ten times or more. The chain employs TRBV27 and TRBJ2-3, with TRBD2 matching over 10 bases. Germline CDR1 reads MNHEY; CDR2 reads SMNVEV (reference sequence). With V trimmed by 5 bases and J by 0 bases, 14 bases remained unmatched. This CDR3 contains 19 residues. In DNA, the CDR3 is TGTGCCAGCAGTCCCGTGCGACAGAAGGGACTAGCGAGCACAGATACGCAGTATTTT. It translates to CASSPVRQKGLASTDTQYF.

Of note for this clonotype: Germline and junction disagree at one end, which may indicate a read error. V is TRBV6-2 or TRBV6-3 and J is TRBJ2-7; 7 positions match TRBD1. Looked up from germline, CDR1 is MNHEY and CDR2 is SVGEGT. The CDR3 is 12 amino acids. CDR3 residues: CASTGTAGDQYF. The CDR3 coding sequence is TGCGCCAGCACCGGGACAGCAGGGGATCAGTACTTC.

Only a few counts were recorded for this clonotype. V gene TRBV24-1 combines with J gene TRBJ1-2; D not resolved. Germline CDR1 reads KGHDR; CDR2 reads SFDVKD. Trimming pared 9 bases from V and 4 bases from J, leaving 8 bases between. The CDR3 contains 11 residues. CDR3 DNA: TGTGCCACCTCCCCGGGCTATGGCTACACCTTC. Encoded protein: CATSPGYGYTF.

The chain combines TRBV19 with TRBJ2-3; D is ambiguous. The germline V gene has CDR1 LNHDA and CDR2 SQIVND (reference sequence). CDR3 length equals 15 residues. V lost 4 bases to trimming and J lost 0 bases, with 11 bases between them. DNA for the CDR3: TGTGCCAGTAGTAAGGCGCCAGCTAGCACAGATACGCAGTATTTT. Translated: CASSKAPASTDTQYF.

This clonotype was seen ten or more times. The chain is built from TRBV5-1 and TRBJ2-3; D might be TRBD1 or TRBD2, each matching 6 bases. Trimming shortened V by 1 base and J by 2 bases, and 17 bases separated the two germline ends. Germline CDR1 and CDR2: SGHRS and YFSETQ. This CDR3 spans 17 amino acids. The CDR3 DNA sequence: TGCGCCAGCAGCTTGTCGGAGGGGGGCCCCCACACAGATACGCAGTATTTT. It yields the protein CASSLSEGGPHTDTQYF. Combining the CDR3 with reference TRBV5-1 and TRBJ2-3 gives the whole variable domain KAGVTQTPRYLIKTRGQQVTLSCSPISGHRSVSWYQQTPGQGLQFLFEYFSETQRNKGNFPGRFSGRQFSNSRSEMNVSTLELGDSALYLCASSLSEGGPHTDTQYFGPGTRLTVL.

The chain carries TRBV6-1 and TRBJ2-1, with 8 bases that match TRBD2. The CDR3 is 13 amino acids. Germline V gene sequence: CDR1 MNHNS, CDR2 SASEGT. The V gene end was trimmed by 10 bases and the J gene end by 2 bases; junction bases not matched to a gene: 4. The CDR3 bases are TGTGCCATAGGACTAGCCCCCTACAATGAGCAGTTCTTC. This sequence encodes CAIGLAPYNEQFF.